Listed below are T cell receptor beta chains from one sample, sequenced in a study of T cell changes during pregnancy in multiple sclerosis. Libraries were prepared by immunoSEQ multiplex PCR; TCRdb keeps only in-frame clonotypes and omits some of them. The repertoire holds approximately 50,000 clones, with more than 85% as singletons. Specimen: CD4+ T cells from peripheral blood mononuclear cells, collected after pregnancy. The origin of the receptors is a female donor with multiple sclerosis, enrolled in a pregnancy study. The CDR3 runs from the conserved cysteine through the conserved F or W.

TRBV18,15,TRBJ2-5,CASSPNRGNQETQYF
TRBV5-6,15,TRBJ2-1,CASSLRSPSHNEQFF
TRBV6-1,13,TRBJ1-5,CASRGTGNQPQHF
TRBV18,21,TRBJ1-2,CASSPLAPAQGWRGGNYGYTF
TRBV7-2,15,TRBJ1-5,CASSFRSGGTQPQHF
TRBV5-1,14,TRBJ2-7,CASSLRDRITEQYF
TRBV27,14,TRBJ1-2,CASSLSSGQDGYTF
TRBV28,12,TRBJ1-2,CASTTGSYGYTF
TRBV2,14,TRBJ1-1,CASSAGTSDTEAFF
TRBV18,15,TRBJ1-4,CASSPWGLSNEKLFF
TRBV5-1,15,TRBJ1-1,CASSLGPGVNTEAFF
TRBV18,16,TRBJ2-2,CASSQTSGANTGELFF
TRBV5-1,14,TRBJ2-7,CASSIAGQSHEQYF
TRBV5-6,14,TRBJ2-7,CASSFGRSPGEQYF
TRBV28,15,TRBJ1-5,CASRTGTASVRPQHF
TRBV19,14,TRBJ1-3,CASSIRGPGNTIYF